Detailed here is one TCR beta chain. Germline CDR1 SGHRS, CDR2 YFSETQ. J was trimmed by 7 bases and V by 3 bases; bases with no gene match: 10. The CDR3 loop spans 15 amino acids. This entry is derived from a study of blood T cells in healthy people across ages. The use of a sample-barcoded 5' primer and a J-beta primer mix characterized a second PCR of roughly 6 to 11 cycles. Carrying 12 random nucleotides, a template-switch adaptor labeled each individual cDNA molecule. TCRdb recomputed calls from the 5' RACE reads with MiXCR, one row per CDR3 protein. The table includes roughly 1,700,000 distinct CDR3 sequences, 28% detected once.

This TCR was recovered from a woman aged 25 to 39 in good health. The genes are TRBV5-1 and TRBJ2-7; 10 bases match TRBD2. Specimen: blood. CDR3: CASSWTSGSSEEQYF. The CDR3 DNA reads as TGCGCCAGCAGCTGGACTAGCGGTTCATCTGAGGAGCAGTACTTC. Variable domain in full (rest from reference TRBV5-1 and TRBJ2-7): KAGVTQTPRYLIKTRGQQVTLSCSPISGHRSVSWYQQTPGQGLQFLFEYFSETQRNKGNFPGRFSGRQFSNSRSEMNVSTLELGDSALYLCASSWTSGSSEEQYFGPGTRLTVT.